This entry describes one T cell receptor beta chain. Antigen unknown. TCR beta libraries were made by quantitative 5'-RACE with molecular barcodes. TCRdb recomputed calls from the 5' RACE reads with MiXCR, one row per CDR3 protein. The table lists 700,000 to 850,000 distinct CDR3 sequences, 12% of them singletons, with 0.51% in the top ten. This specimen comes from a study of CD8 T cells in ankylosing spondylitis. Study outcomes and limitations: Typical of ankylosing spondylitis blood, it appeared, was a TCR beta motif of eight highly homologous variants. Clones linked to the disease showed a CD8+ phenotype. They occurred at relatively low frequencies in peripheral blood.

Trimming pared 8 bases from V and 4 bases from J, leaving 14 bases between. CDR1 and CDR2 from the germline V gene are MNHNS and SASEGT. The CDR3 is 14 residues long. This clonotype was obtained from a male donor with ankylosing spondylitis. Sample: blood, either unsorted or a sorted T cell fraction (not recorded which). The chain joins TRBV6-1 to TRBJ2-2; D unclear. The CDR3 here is CASSTFLGTGELFF. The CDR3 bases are TGTGCCAGCTCGACGTTCCTAGGCACCGGGGAGCTGTTTTTT.